The 31 T cell receptor beta chains given below trace back to one sample, sequenced in a study of blood T cell repertoires in COVID-19. Generated by immunoSEQ multiplex PCR, the TCRdb table keeps only in-frame clones and is missing some. The profile covers 150,000 to 180,000 clones, with about 88% appearing a single time and more than 5.5% taken by the ten largest. Sequenced input: PBMCs or T cells enriched from blood (not recorded which). These receptors came from a man aged 45-65 years who had recovered from COVID-19.

The V and J genes are TRBV7-2 and TRBJ2-6; 10 bases line up with TRBD1. Losses at the gene ends were 3 bases for V and 1 base for J; bases not matched to a gene: 9. This CDR3 has 19 residues. Germline CDR1 SGHTA, CDR2 FQGNSA. CDR3 nucleotide sequence: TGTGCCAGCAGCTTGGGACCGGGACAGGGGTTTTCTGGGGCCAACGTCCTGACTTTC. The encoded protein is CASSLGPGQGFSGANVLTF. The whole variable domain, remainder taken from reference TRBV7-2 and TRBJ2-6, is GAGVSQSPSNKVTEKGKDVELRCDPISGHTALYWYRQSLGQGLEFLIYFQGNSAPDKSGLPSDRFSAERTGGSVSTLTIQRTQQEDSAVYLCASSLGPGQGFSGANVLTFGAGSRLTVL.

The V gene is TRBV7-9, the J gene TRBJ1-1, with D perhaps TRBD1 (5 bases). The CDR3 length is 13 residues. Germline V gene sequence: CDR1 SEHNR, CDR2 FQNEAQ (reference sequence). Trimming pared 5 bases from V and 8 bases from J, leaving 15 bases between. In nucleotides, the CDR3 is TGTGCCAGCAGCCGGATGGCGGGGGGGGAAGCTTTCTTT. It specifies CASSRMAGGEAFF.

The chain couples TRBV2 to TRBJ1-6; D is uncertain. Germline V CDR1 and CDR2: SNHLY, FYNNEI. CDR3 length: 14 residues. Trimming removed 6 bases from V and 5 bases from J, with 11 bases in between. The DNA of the CDR3 is TGTGCCAGCAGCTTAGACTCTAATAATTCACCCCTCCACTTT. Its translation is CASSLDSNNSPLHF.

This clone was counted once. The chain couples TRBV5-4 to TRBJ2-3; 8 bases fit TRBD2. The CDR3 is made up of 14 amino acids. Germline loops: CDR1 SGHNT, CDR2 YYREEE (reference sequence). V shed 2 bases and J 2 bases; nucleotides not matched to a gene: 1. CDR3 in amino acids: CASSFSGVTDTQYF. Here the CDR3 DNA reads TGTGCCAGCAGCTTTAGCGGGGTCACAGATACGCAGTATTTT.

The chain combines TRBV6-2 or TRBV6-3 with TRBJ2-7; D is uncertain. The CDR3 totals 12 residues. The V gene's germline CDR1 is MNHEY and CDR2 SVGEGT. The ends were cut back, 5 bases at V and 0 bases at J, with 5 bases in the middle. The CDR3 protein is CASSPSSYEQYF. The CDR3 DNA follows: TGTGCCAGCAGTCCCAGCTCCTACGAGCAGTACTTC.

This chain uses TRBV4-2 with TRBJ2-3; perhaps TRBD1 as D (5 bases). The CDR3 consists of 15 residues. Germline loops: CDR1 LGHNA, CDR2 YNFKEQ. Trimming shortened V by 1 base and J by 2 bases, and 10 bases separated the two germline ends. The CDR3 DNA reads as TGTGCCAGCAGCCAAGCATGGGGCCCCACAGATACGCAGTATTTT. It specifies CASSQAWGPTDTQYF.

This clone was counted a few times. This rearrangement joins TRBV7-9 to TRBJ2-2, with TRBD2 identical over 11 bases. The CDR3 length is 16 residues. The germline CDR1 and CDR2 sequences are SEHNR and FQNEAQ (reference sequence). J was trimmed by 2 bases and V by 5 bases; bases with no gene match: 4. The CDR3 reads CASSPLAGGNTGELFF. The CDR3 nucleotides read TGTGCCAGCAGCCCCCTAGCGGGGGGTAACACCGGGGAGCTGTTTTTT.

The V gene is TRBV18, the J gene TRBJ2-7; TRBD2 aligns across 11 bases. Germline-derived CDR1 and CDR2 are KGHSH and LQKENI. V lost 3 bases to trimming and J lost 0 bases; unmatched junction nucleotides: 4. The CDR3 is made up of 16 amino acids. In DNA form, the CDR3 reads TGTGCCAGCTCACCCCGACTAGCGGGGAGCTCCTACGAGCAGTACTTC. Amino acid sequence: CASSPRLAGSSYEQYF.

This chain connects TRBV18 to TRBJ1-3; perhaps TRBD1 as D (6 bases). Germline V gene lookup returns CDR1 KGHSH and CDR2 LQKENI. V was shortened by 1 base and J by 0 bases, with 10 bases between the two germline ends. This CDR3 comprises 16 residues. The chain's CDR3 is CASSPRDINSGNTIYF. For the CDR3, the DNA is TGTGCCAGCTCACCACGGGACATTAACTCTGGAAACACCATATATTTT.

This clone occurred a few times. This chain uses TRBV4-1 with TRBJ2-7; 7 nucleotides match TRBD1. V lost 6 bases to trimming and J lost 3 bases; unmatched junction nucleotides: 14. The germline V gene encodes CDR1 MGHRA and CDR2 YSYEKL. CDR3 length equals 16 residues. CDR3: CASSTGPGGGGYEQYF. CDR3 nucleotide sequence: TGCGCCAGCAGTACCGGCCCAGGGGGTGGGGGCTACGAGCAGTACTTC.

The chain links TRBV7-7 to TRBJ2-1; 8 positions match TRBD2. CDR1 and CDR2 (germline): SSHAT, FNYEAQ (reference sequence). The CDR3 has 15 amino acids. Trimming took 5 bases from V and 5 from J; bases not matched to a gene: 8. The CDR3 sequence is CASSPAGASNNEQFF. CDR3 nucleotides: TGTGCCAGCAGCCCAGCGGGGGCATCAAACAATGAGCAGTTCTTC.

The chain has TRBV15 and TRBJ2-7, with D perhaps matching TRBD2 (7 bases). V lost 5 bases and J lost 2, with 13 bases in between. Germline CDR1 LNHNV, CDR2 YYDKDF (reference sequence). This CDR3 region has 14 residues. In DNA, the CDR3 is TGTGCCACCAGCGGGGGGGGCAAGACCTACGAGCAGTACTTC. It encodes CATSGGGKTYEQYF. The entire variable domain, with the rest obtained from reference TRBV15 and TRBJ2-7, is as follows: DAMVIQNPRYQVTQFGKPVTLSCSQTLNHNVMYWYQQKSSQAPKLLFHYYDKDFNNEADTPDNFQSRRPNTSFCFLDIRSPGLGDTAMYLCATSGGGKTYEQYFGPGTRLTVT.

The rearrangement links TRBV6-4 to TRBJ1-1; maybe TRBD1 (5 bases). V was clipped by 4 bases and J by 1 base, with 7 bases between them. This CDR3 has 13 amino acids. The germline V gene encodes CDR1 MRHNA and CDR2 SNTAGT. In DNA, the CDR3 is TGTGCCAGCAGTGGGGGCAGGAACACTGAAGCTTTCTTT. Translating it yields CASSGGRNTEAFF.

V gene TRBV18 combines with J gene TRBJ1-3; TRBD1 agrees at 7 bases. This CDR3 region has 15 residues. The ends lost 3 bases at V and 1 base at J; junction bases unmatched: 3. The V gene's germline CDR1 is KGHSH and CDR2 LQKENI. The CDR3 nucleotides read TGTGCCAGCTCACCTGGGACAGCTTCTGGAAACACCATATATTTT. Residues: CASSPGTASGNTIYF. The full variable domain, completed using reference TRBV18 and TRBJ1-3, is NAGVMQNPRHLVRRRGQEARLRCSPMKGHSHVYWYRQLPEEGLKFMVYLQKENIIDESGMPKERFSAEFPKEGPSILRIQQVVRGDSAAYFCASSPGTASGNTIYFGEGSWLTVV.

Concerning this clone: Other DNA sequences in this specimen translate into the identical CDR3. The chain has TRBV18 and TRBJ2-5; a possible D gene is TRBD1 (6 bases). This CDR3 comprises 13 residues. The germline CDR1 and CDR2 sequences are KGHSH and LQKENI. Trimming left V 3 bases short and J 2 bases short, with 7 bases between. The chain's CDR3 is CASSPGQQETQYF. CDR3 bases: TGTGCCAGCTCACCGGGACAACAAGAGACCCAGTACTTC.

The CDR3 loop reads CASSSRVVQPQHF. CDR3 nucleotides: TGTGCCAGCAGTTCTCGGGTGGTTCAGCCCCAGCATTTT. V is TRBV12-3 or TRBV12-4 and J is TRBJ1-5; no firm D call. This CDR3 has 13 residues. V was shortened by 4 bases and J by 6 bases, with 10 bases between the two germline ends.

Only a few counts were recorded for this clone. The J gene is TRBJ2-1, the V gene TRBV5-5; possible D gene TRBD1, 6 bases. V shed 4 bases and J shed 9 bases, with 14 bases lying between them. Germline lookup yields CDR1 SGHKS and CDR2 YYEKEE (reference sequence). The CDR3 extends over 13 amino acids. The CDR3 loop is CASSTQGVGEQFF. Here the CDR3 DNA reads TGTGCCAGCAGCACACAGGGTGTGGGTGAGCAGTTCTTC.

This clone was recorded once. The chain employs TRBV14 and TRBJ1-2, with D perhaps TRBD1 (5 bases). In germline, CDR1 is SGHDN, CDR2 FVKESK. The CDR3 contains 15 residues. Trimming left V 0 bases short and J 7 bases short, with 15 bases between. The CDR3 nucleotides are TGTGCCAGCAGCCAAGAAAGGTCAGGGATTCGTGGCTACACCTTC. Its protein is CASSQERSGIRGYTF.

The V and J genes are TRBV5-1 and TRBJ2-7; D gene ambiguous. V was trimmed by 0 bases and J by 0 bases, leaving 7 bases between them. Germline lookup yields CDR1 SGHRS and CDR2 YFSETQ. This CDR3 is built from 14 residues. The CDR3 reads CASSLDPVSYEQYF. The CDR3 bases are TGCGCCAGCAGCTTGGATCCAGTCTCCTACGAGCAGTACTTC.

V usage is TRBV12-3 or TRBV12-4 and J usage is TRBJ2-5; 7 bases match TRBD1. This CDR3 comprises 13 residues. V gave up 7 bases and J gave up 5 bases; unmatched junction bases: 7. CDR3 sequence reads: CASNRQGPETQYF. The CDR3 nucleotides read TGTGCCAGCAACAGACAGGGCCCCGAGACCCAGTACTTC.

The J gene is TRBJ2-7, the V gene TRBV6-5; 9 bases map to TRBD2. After removal of 5 bases from V and 3 bases from J, the junction contained 8 bases not matched to a gene. The CDR3 sequence is 15 residues long. CDR1 and CDR2 from the germline V gene are MNHEY and SVGAGI. This CDR3 reads CASSQTSGTLYEQYF. DNA of the CDR3: TGTGCCAGCAGTCAGACTAGCGGAACTCTCTACGAGCAGTACTTC.

This clone appeared many times. The J gene is TRBJ1-1, the V gene TRBV30; 7 nucleotides align to TRBD1. V shed 5 bases, J shed 6 bases, and the junction held 3 bases outside the gene matches. This CDR3 has 11 amino acids. Germline V gene data show CDR1 as GTSNPN and CDR2 as SVGIG (reference sequence). CDR3 in amino acids: CAWAGTAEAFF. In DNA form, the CDR3 reads TGTGCCTGGGCCGGGACAGCTGAAGCTTTCTTT.

The CDR3, as DNA: TGTGCCAGTAGTATGCTCTGGACAGGGGGCCAAGAGACCCAGTACTTC. Its translation is CASSMLWTGGQETQYF. The chain combines TRBV19 with TRBJ2-5; 10 positions agree with TRBD1. The CDR3 covers 16 residues. The trim removed 3 bases at V and 1 base at J, leaving 5 bases unmatched. The germline V gene encodes CDR1 LNHDA and CDR2 SQIVND (reference sequence).

The chain couples TRBV3-1 (or the pseudogene TRBV3-2) to TRBJ2-4, with D possibly TRBD2 on 7 matching bases. Germline V lookup: CDR1 LGHDT, CDR2 YNNKEL (reference sequence). The V gene lost 1 base and the J gene lost 0 bases, with 19 bases spanning the gap. This CDR3 spans 19 amino acids. CDR3 amino acids: CASSQGPRGGGQAKNIQYF. The CDR3 coding sequence is TGTGCCAGCAGCCAAGGTCCTCGGGGCGGGGGACAAGCCAAAAACATTCAGTACTTC.

This chain joins TRBV30 and TRBJ1-4; 10 nucleotides line up with TRBD1. Trimming at V came to 6 bases and at J to 8 bases, leaving 6 bases not matched to a gene. This CDR3 is 13 amino acids long. Looked up from germline, CDR1 is GTSNPN and CDR2 is SVGIG (reference sequence). The CDR3 nucleotides are TGTGCCTGCTGGGACAGGGGAAGGGAAAAACTGTTTTTT. Translation: CACWDRGREKLFF.

The chain employs TRBV5-1 and TRBJ2-7, with 7 positions matching TRBD1. Trimming cost V 5 bases and J 3 bases; bases outside gene matches: 5. The germline gives CDR1 SGHRS, CDR2 YFSETQ. This CDR3 comprises 13 residues. The CDR3 nucleotides are TGCGCCAGCAGTCCTCAGGGGGTCTACGAGCAGTACTTC. It yields the protein CASSPQGVYEQYF.

The chain employs TRBV18 and TRBJ1-5; 8 bases match TRBD1. This CDR3 is 15 amino acids long. CDR1 is KGHSH, CDR2 LQKENI, per germline. Germline trimming cut 2 bases from V and 2 bases from J; bases unmatched to any gene: 2. The CDR3 DNA sequence: TGTGCCAGCTCACCAGAGACAGGGGGCAATCAGCCCCAGCATTTT. It is translated as CASSPETGGNQPQHF.

The V and J genes are TRBV12-3 or TRBV12-4 and TRBJ2-2; D ambiguous. The V and J ends lost 3 bases and 6 bases respectively, with 2 bases between them. The CDR3 is 11 residues long. The CDR3 protein is CASSFAGELFF. The CDR3 coding sequence is TGTGCCAGCAGTTTCGCCGGGGAGCTGTTTTTT.

V usage is TRBV6-5 and J usage is TRBJ2-7, with TRBD1 matching over 9 bases. The CDR3 runs 13 residues. V was pared by 10 bases and J by 6 bases, with 10 bases of the junction left unmatched. Germline V lookup: CDR1 MNHEY, CDR2 SVGAGI. CDR3 DNA sequence: TGTGCCACCTCCGGGACAGGGTACGTCGAGCAGTACTTC. This translates into CATSGTGYVEQYF.

This clone was observed a few times. The rearrangement uses TRBV19 and TRBJ1-2; no firm D call. Germline assignment: CDR1 LNHDA and CDR2 SQIVND (reference sequence). This CDR3 comprises 16 residues. With 2 bases removed from V and 1 base from J, the gap between germline ends came to 14 bases. The CDR3 bases are TGTGCCAGTAGTATATCTTCCTCGGGGATTAACTATGGCTACACCTTC. This translates into CASSISSSGINYGYTF.

Only a few counts were recorded for this clone. The chain uses TRBV10-3 and TRBJ2-2; 9 bases match TRBD1. From germline, CDR1 is ENHRY and CDR2 SYGVKD. The junction had 12 bases not matched to a gene; V was cut back by 4 bases and J by 9 bases. The CDR3 length is 16 residues. CDR3 nucleotides: TGTGCCATCAGTGGGCGACAGGGGGAGGATGGCCGGGAGCTGTTTTTT. Its translation: CAISGRQGEDGRELFF.